This passage covers 26 T cell receptor beta chains from one sample sequenced in a study of CD8+CD57+ T cells in acquired aplastic anemia. Profiling that covered TCR beta VDJ and CDR3 relied on genomic DNA as its template. TCRdb fed the reads into MiXCR, producing one record per CDR3 protein. The table includes under 200,000 distinct CDR3 sequences, about 48% detected once. Sequencing involved patients with CD8+CD57+ cell expansion previously shown by flow cytometry. Sequencing was performed on sorted CD4+, CD8+, or CD8+CD57+ T cells (not recorded which) from PBMCs. Receptors were obtained from a human donor with aplastic anemia.

This clonotype was detected ten times or more. This chain joins TRBV7-8 and TRBJ1-3; no clear D. The germline V gene encodes CDR1 SGHVS and CDR2 FQNEAQ. V was shortened by 5 bases and J by 4 bases, with 6 bases between the two germline ends. The CDR3 runs 12 residues. The CDR3: CASSPGGNTIYF. The CDR3, as DNA: TGTGCCAGCAGCCCCGGGGGAAACACCATATATTTT.

The chain is built from TRBV28 and TRBJ1-1; D gene uncertain. V lost 1 base, J lost 2 bases, and 8 bases lay in between. The CDR3 is made up of 14 amino acids. CDR1 is MDHEN and CDR2 is SYDVKM in the germline V gene. CDR3 protein: CASSLSVPNTEAFF. The CDR3 coding sequence is TGTGCCAGCAGTTTATCAGTCCCTAACACTGAAGCTTTCTTT.

The chain links TRBV7-8 to TRBJ1-2; perhaps TRBD1 as D (5 bases). The germline CDR1 and CDR2 sequences are SGHVS and FQNEAQ. The germline V and J ends were trimmed by 5 bases and 4 bases, with 17 bases remaining between them. The CDR3 is made up of 15 amino acids. The CDR3 DNA follows: TGTGCCAGCAGCCGTACAGGCCCCGAGGGCTATGGCTACACCTTC. Translated, it gives CASSRTGPEGYGYTF.

The chain recombines TRBV5-1 with TRBJ1-5, with D uncertain. The V end lost 4 bases, the J end lost 6 bases, and 14 bases lay between the germline ends. This CDR3 comprises 14 residues. From germline, CDR1 is SGHRS and CDR2 YFSETQ. The CDR3 here is CASSLESRGQPQHF. CDR3 bases: TGCGCCAGCAGCCTCGAGTCCCGGGGTCAGCCCCAGCATTTT.

On this clonotype: This clone may be a read error of a much larger clone one base away. The V call is TRBV28, the J call TRBJ2-3; D gene uncertain. The V gene's germline CDR1 is MDHEN and CDR2 SYDVKM. Between the trimmed V and J ends, which lost 5 bases and 6 bases, there was a span of 6 bases. The CDR3 sequence is 11 residues long. For the CDR3, the DNA is TGTGCCAGCAGTGTTTGGGATACGCAGTATTTT. Translation: CASSVWDTQYF.

This clonotype was seen a handful of times. This chain links TRBV6-1 with TRBJ1-1; TRBD1 matches at 8 bases. The CDR3 is 16 amino acids. V gave up 8 bases and J gave up 0 bases; unmatched junction bases: 11. Per germline, CDR1 MNHNS and CDR2 SASEGT. The CDR3 DNA reads as TGTGCCAGCTCTCAACGGGGGACAGGCTTGAACACTGAAGCTTTCTTT. Translation gives CASSQRGTGLNTEAFF.

This clonotype was seen many times. V is TRBV19 and J is TRBJ2-4, with D perhaps TRBD2 (5 bases). The V end lost 6 bases, the J end lost 3 bases, and 15 bases lay between the germline ends. Germline V gene data show CDR1 as LNHDA and CDR2 as SQIVND (reference sequence). This CDR3 has 15 amino acids. The CDR3, as DNA: TGTGCCAGTAGCGAAACGGGGTGGGGCAAAAACATTCAGTACTTC. Translated: CASSETGWGKNIQYF.

The genes are TRBV7-6 and TRBJ1-3; unclear D gene. V dropped 5 bases and J dropped 0 bases, with 8 bases sitting between them. Per germline, CDR1 SGHVS and CDR2 FNYEAQ. The CDR3 consists of 14 residues. The CDR3 here is CASSPDYSGNTIYF. In DNA form, the CDR3 reads TGTGCCAGCAGCCCTGATTACTCTGGAAACACCATATATTTT.

Regarding this clonotype: Without the conserved terminal phenylalanine or tryptophan, this CDR3 likely stems from a read error. This sequence joins TRBV24-1 and TRBJ1-5; TRBD1 matches at 11 bases. The trim removed 7 bases at V and 2 bases at J, leaving 3 bases unmatched. This CDR3 region has 15 residues. CDR1 and CDR2 from the germline V gene are KGHDR and SFDVKD. DNA of the CDR3: TGTGCCACCAGCATGGGACAGGGGGGCAATCAGCCCCAGCATCTT. Its protein product is CATSMGQGGNQPQHL.

In its sample, this clonotype was seen many times. V gene TRBV12-3 or TRBV12-4 combines with J gene TRBJ1-5; D perhaps matches TRBD1 (6 bases). The CDR3 is 14 residues long. Trimming shortened V by 7 bases and J by 8 bases, and 18 bases separated the two germline ends. CDR3: CASTSGAGREPQHF. CDR3 nucleotide sequence: TGTGCCAGCACCTCGGGGGCCGGAAGGGAGCCCCAGCATTTT.

This clonotype was detected a few times. The chain links TRBV20-1 to TRBJ1-1; the D is unclear. The CDR3 runs to 13 residues. Trimming left V 1 base short and J 0 bases short, with 6 bases between. Germline CDR1 is DFQATT and CDR2 is SNEGSKA (reference sequence). CDR3 sequence reads: CSARGPLNTEAFF. CDR3 bases: TGCAGTGCTAGAGGGCCGTTGAACACTGAAGCTTTCTTT.

The chain joins TRBV20-1 to TRBJ2-2; 7 bases map to TRBD2. The CDR3 is made up of 16 amino acids. CDR1 DFQATT and CDR2 SNEGSKA come from the germline V gene (reference sequence). Germline trimming cut 0 bases from V and 3 bases from J; bases unmatched to any gene: 7. CDR3 nucleotide sequence: TGCAGTGCTAGAGACCTTAAGCGGGACGACACCGGGGAGCTGTTTTTT. It yields the protein CSARDLKRDDTGELFF.

This clonotype was seen repeatedly, ten times or more. The rearrangement links TRBV29-1 to TRBJ1-4; D not certain. Deletions cut 4 bases from V and 6 bases from J, with 18 bases between. The germline V gene encodes CDR1 SQVTM and CDR2 ANQGSEA. The CDR3 runs to 15 residues. CDR3 sequence reads: CSVGLGPYSDEKLFF. The CDR3 coding sequence is TGCAGCGTTGGGCTTGGTCCCTATTCAGATGAAAAACTGTTTTTT.

This clonotype has a handful of counts. Given a much more abundant clone one base away, this may be a read error. The genes are TRBV5-1 and TRBJ1-1; D perhaps matches TRBD1 (5 bases). Germline V gives CDR1 SGHRS, CDR2 YFSETQ. This CDR3 region has 15 residues. Trimming pared 3 bases from V and 10 bases from J, leaving 22 bases between. As DNA, the CDR3 is TGCGCCAGCAGCTCCGAGACGTCAGGGAGATCTGTAGCTTTCTTT. As protein: CASSSETSGRSVAFF.

The table lists this clonotype with a few counts. Given a much more abundant clone one base away, this may be a read error. This chain joins TRBV13 and TRBJ2-1, with D possibly being TRBD2 (6 bases). The CDR3 is 15 residues long. Germline V gene data show CDR1 as PRHDT and CDR2 as FYEKMQ (reference sequence). Trimming left V 7 bases short and J 8 bases short, with 21 bases between. CDR3 protein: CASISQTSIGDEQFF. The CDR3 DNA is TGTGCCAGCATCTCTCAGACTAGTATCGGCGATGAGCAGTTCTTC.

The gene calls are TRBV2 and TRBJ1-5, with no clear D. V was cut by 5 bases and J by 6 bases, with 11 bases left in between. Germline V lookup: CDR1 SNHLY, CDR2 FYNNEI. The CDR3 contains 13 residues. The CDR3 is CASSLALGQPQHF. DNA for the CDR3: TGTGCCAGCAGTTTAGCTCTGGGTCAGCCCCAGCATTTT.

This clonotype was detected many times. The chain joins TRBV7-9 to TRBJ2-7; 9 bases are shared with TRBD1. J was trimmed by 4 bases and V by 5 bases; bases with no gene match: 9. Germline V gives CDR1 SEHNR, CDR2 FQNEAQ (reference sequence). The CDR3 length is 15 residues. The CDR3 protein is CASSLGQGIEYEQYF. CDR3 DNA: TGTGCCAGCAGCCTGGGACAGGGAATTGAGTACGAGCAGTACTTC.

The CDR3: CASARHRPGDTF. The CDR3 DNA reads TGTGCCAGCGCTCGTCATAGGCCAGGGGACACCTTC. The chain links TRBV5-8 to TRBJ1-2, with D perhaps TRBD1 (6 bases). This CDR3 has 12 amino acids. Germline V gene sequence: CDR1 SGHTS, CDR2 YDEGEE. The germline V and J ends were trimmed by 7 bases and 12 bases, with 19 bases remaining between them.

Remarks on this clonotype: A read error is possible here, since a much larger clone lies one base away. The chain couples TRBV6-1 to TRBJ1-2; TRBD1 agrees at 7 bases. Germline loops: CDR1 MNHNS, CDR2 SASEGT. This CDR3 spans 14 amino acids. The CDR3 loop reads CASSESGQSYGCTF. CDR3 DNA: TGTGCCAGCAGTGAATCGGGACAGTCCTATGGCTGCACCTTC.

The chain is built from TRBV7-6 and TRBJ1-1, with 7 bases aligning to TRBD1. The CDR3 runs to 12 residues. The V segment lost 5 bases and the J segment 11 bases; nucleotides outside the gene matches: 8. The germline V gene has CDR1 SGHVS and CDR2 FNYEAQ. Here the CDR3 reads CASSNRGGRAFF. CDR3 nucleotide sequence: TGTGCCAGCAGCAACAGGGGCGGGCGGGCTTTCTTT.

J is TRBJ2-7 and V is TRBV29-1; D may be TRBD1 (7 bases). Trimming stripped 7 bases from V and 3 bases from J, with 13 bases between. This CDR3 has 12 residues. Germline V CDR1 and CDR2: SQVTM, ANQGSEA. The CDR3 sequence: CSAQGGGYEQYF. In nucleotides, the CDR3 is TGCAGCGCCCAGGGGGGAGGCTACGAGCAGTACTTC.

This clonotype was picked up a small number of times. This chain links TRBV7-6 with TRBJ1-6, with D unclear. V lost 5 bases and J 4 bases, leaving 15 bases between the germline ends. This CDR3 comprises 16 residues. Germline V gene data show CDR1 as SGHVS and CDR2 as FNYEAQ. For the CDR3, the DNA is TGTGCCAGCAGCGATACCGGGTCCGAATATAATTCACCCCTCCACTTT. Encoded protein: CASSDTGSEYNSPLHF.

Comments on this clonotype: A much larger clone differs by one base, so this may be a read error. The CDR3: CASSSELAGVGRETQYF. Here the CDR3 DNA reads TGCGCCAGCAGCTCGGAACTAGCGGGAGTTGGGCGAGAGACCCAGTACTTC. The gene calls are TRBV5-1 and TRBJ2-5; 11 bases are shared with TRBD2. Trimming took 3 bases from V and 4 from J; bases not matched to a gene: 11. The CDR3 spans 17 residues. Germline V gene sequence: CDR1 SGHRS, CDR2 YFSETQ.

At least ten counts were recorded for this clonotype. The genes are TRBV20-1 and TRBJ2-1; D is undetermined. Germline lookup yields CDR1 DFQATT and CDR2 SNEGSKA (reference sequence). The CDR3 runs 12 residues. With 0 bases removed from V and 7 bases from J, the gap between germline ends came to 7 bases. This CDR3 reads CSAREHGNEQFF. In DNA, the CDR3 is TGCAGTGCTAGAGAGCACGGTAATGAGCAGTTCTTC.

This clonotype showed up just a few times. The chain has TRBV11-1 and TRBJ2-2, with a tentative D call TRBD2 (6 bases). The germline CDR1 and CDR2 sequences are SGHAT and FQDESV (reference sequence). Trimming left V 3 bases short and J 6 bases short, with 17 bases between. CDR3 size: 16 residues. Here the CDR3 DNA reads TGTGCCAGCAGCTTGGGACTCGGGAAGCTCGCCGGGGAGCTGTTTTTT. It is translated as CASSLGLGKLAGELFF.

The DNA for the CDR3 is TGCGCCAGCAGCTTGGGGGCGCGAACGAACACCGGGGAGCTGTTTTTT. It is translated as CASSLGARTNTGELFF. V gene TRBV5-1 combines with J gene TRBJ2-2, with no clear D. The CDR3 totals 16 residues. The V gene lost 0 bases and the J gene lost 0 bases, with 9 bases spanning the gap. Germline V gene lookup returns CDR1 SGHRS and CDR2 YFSETQ.